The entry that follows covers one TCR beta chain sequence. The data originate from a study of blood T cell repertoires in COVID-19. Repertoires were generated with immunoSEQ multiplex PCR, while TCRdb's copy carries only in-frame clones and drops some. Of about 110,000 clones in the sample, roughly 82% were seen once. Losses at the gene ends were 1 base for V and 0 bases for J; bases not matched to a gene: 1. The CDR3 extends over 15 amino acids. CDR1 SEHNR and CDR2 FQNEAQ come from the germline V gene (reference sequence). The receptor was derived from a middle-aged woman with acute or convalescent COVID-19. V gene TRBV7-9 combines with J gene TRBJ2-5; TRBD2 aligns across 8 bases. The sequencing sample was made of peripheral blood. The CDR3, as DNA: TGTGCCAGCAGCTTAGGCGGGGGGTACCAAGAGACCCAGTACTTC. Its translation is CASSLGGGYQETQYF.